The 23 T cell receptor beta chains below come from one sample, sequenced in a study of T cell repertoires in cytomegalovirus infection. TCRdb recomputed calls from the reads with MiXCR, one row per CDR3 protein. There are under 95,000 distinct CDR3 sequences in the sample; under 5% occur only once, and around 22% lies in the top ten. Sequenced: PBMCs. The receptors stem from a human donor in good health (CMV status not recorded). Some clones in this sample may be carry-over from other donors' samples.

As to this clonotype: A much larger clonotype is one base distant, so this may be a read error. V is TRBV7-3 and J is TRBJ2-1; 12 positions match TRBD2. Germline V gives CDR1 SGHTA, CDR2 FQGTGA. V gave up 1 base and J gave up 9 bases; unmatched junction bases: 10. This CDR3 is 17 amino acids long. The CDR3 reads CASSLRASGRGGVEQFF. CDR3 coding DNA: TGTGCCAGCAGCTTAAGGGCTAGCGGGAGGGGAGGGGTTGAGCAGTTCTTC.

This clonotype came up many times. V gene TRBV7-4 combines with J gene TRBJ1-2; 9 bases map to TRBD1. CDR1 is SGHVT and CDR2 is SQSDAQ in the germline V gene. The CDR3 is 14 amino acids. Trimming cost V 5 bases and J 5 bases; bases outside gene matches: 6. CDR3 in amino acids: CASSLDRGRYGYTF. The CDR3 nucleotides are TGTGCCAGCAGCCTTGACAGGGGGAGGTATGGCTACACCTTC.

This clonotype was seen more than once but under ten times. Germline and junction disagree at one end, which may indicate a read error. This chain joins TRBV6-1 and TRBJ2-3; D might be TRBD2 (6 bases). Looked up from germline, CDR1 is MNHNS and CDR2 is SASEGT. This CDR3 spans 14 amino acids. CDR3 in amino acids: CANSRDWNTDTQYF. DNA for the CDR3: TGTGCCAACAGTAGGGACTGGAACACAGATACGCAGTATTTT.

The sample holds many counts of this clonotype. This rearrangement joins TRBV7-2 to TRBJ1-2; 7 nucleotides line up with TRBD1. V lost 5 bases, J lost 4 bases, and 4 bases stayed unmatched. Germline values: CDR1 SGHTA, CDR2 FQGNSA. The length of the CDR3 is 13 residues. CDR3 nucleotides: TGTGCCAGCAGCCCGGACAGGACCTATGGCTACACCTTC. This sequence encodes CASSPDRTYGYTF. The full variable domain, in which reference TRBV7-2 and TRBJ1-2 provide the parts outside the CDR3, is GAGVSQSPSNKVTEKGKDVELRCDPISGHTALYWYRQSLGQGLEFLIYFQGNSAPDKSGLPSDRFSAERTGGSVSTLTIQRTQQEDSAVYLCASSPDRTYGYTFGSGTRLTVV.

This clonotype was found many times. This chain links TRBV29-1 with TRBJ2-1; tentatively, D is TRBD2 (6 bases). Germline V gives CDR1 SQVTM, CDR2 ANQGSEA. CDR3 size: 12 residues. Trimming took off 4 bases at V and 4 bases at J, with 8 bases between the two ends. As DNA, the CDR3 is TGCAGCGTTGGGGCGGGATACAATGAGCAGTTCTTC. It encodes CSVGAGYNEQFF.

This clonotype came up many times. The chain is built from TRBV7-2 and TRBJ2-7, with 7 bases aligning to TRBD2. Germline loops: CDR1 SGHTA, CDR2 FQGNSA. J lost 0 bases, V lost 4 bases, and 12 bases had no gene match. CDR3 length: 17 residues. The DNA of the CDR3 is TGTGCCAGCAGCTATATAGCGGGTCTGACGAGCTCCTACGAGCAGTACTTC. Its translation: CASSYIAGLTSSYEQYF. The entire variable domain, with the rest obtained from reference TRBV7-2 and TRBJ2-7, is as follows: GAGVSQSPSNKVTEKGKDVELRCDPISGHTALYWYRQSLGQGLEFLIYFQGNSAPDKSGLPSDRFSAERTGGSVSTLTIQRTQQEDSAVYLCASSYIAGLTSSYEQYFGPGTRLTVT.

This clonotype was recorded many times. V is TRBV12-3 or TRBV12-4 and J is TRBJ2-7; D tentatively fits TRBD1 or TRBD2 (6 bases each). The germline V and J ends were trimmed by 3 bases and 5 bases, with 11 bases remaining between them. CDR3 length: 13 amino acids. DNA of the CDR3: TGTGCCAGCAGTTTCCGGGGGCGCGACGAGCAGTACTTC. This translates into CASSFRGRDEQYF.

In its sample, this clonotype was seen many times. The chain recombines TRBV7-9 with TRBJ1-1; TRBD1 is a possible D gene (5 bases). The germline V gene encodes CDR1 SEHNR and CDR2 FQNEAQ (reference sequence). The V gene lost 5 bases and the J gene lost 8 bases, with 15 bases spanning the gap. CDR3 length equals 13 residues. The CDR3 sequence: CASSRGVQEEAFF. The DNA for the CDR3 is TGTGCCAGCAGCCGGGGGGTACAGGAGGAAGCTTTCTTT.

In its sample, this clonotype was seen many times. The rearrangement uses TRBV11-2 and TRBJ2-3; 7 positions agree with TRBD2. V lost 3 bases and J lost 1; bases outside the gene matches: 1. The CDR3 totals 14 residues. Germline loops: CDR1 SGHAT, CDR2 FQNNGV. DNA of the CDR3: TGTGCCAGCAGCTTTCGGGAGGGCACAGATACGCAGTATTTT. Translating gives CASSFREGTDTQYF.

This clonotype came up many times. The V call is TRBV7-2, the J call TRBJ2-7; 8 bases match TRBD2. The CDR3 covers 17 residues. Trimming removed 1 base from V and 2 bases from J; junction bases left unmatched: 10. In germline, CDR1 is SGHTA, CDR2 FQGNSA. The CDR3 loop is CASSLGSSGGFPYEQYF. CDR3 bases: TGTGCCAGCAGCTTAGGAAGCAGCGGGGGCTTTCCCTACGAGCAGTACTTC.

This clonotype was picked up many times. The chain carries TRBV7-2 and TRBJ1-1; tentatively, D is TRBD1 (6 bases). CDR3 size: 18 residues. Trimming took 5 bases from V and 0 from J, leaving 22 bases between them. Germline V lookup: CDR1 SGHTA, CDR2 FQGNSA. The CDR3 spells CASSPWTVTYEMNTEAFF. In DNA form, the CDR3 reads TGTGCCAGCAGCCCGTGGACAGTGACCTATGAAATGAACACTGAAGCTTTCTTT.

In this sample, this clonotype turned up many times. This sequence joins TRBV7-2 and TRBJ2-1; 7 bases line up with TRBD2. There are 16 residues in the CDR3. The germline CDR1 and CDR2 sequences are SGHTA and FQGNSA. V trimming: 5 bases; J trimming: 3 bases; junction bases outside the gene matches: 10. The CDR3 coding sequence is TGTGCCAGCAGCCCCCGGGGTAGCGGGCTCTACAATGAGCAGTTCTTC. Its translation: CASSPRGSGLYNEQFF.

In its sample, this clonotype was seen many times. This chain links TRBV7-2 with TRBJ2-7, with TRBD1 as a possible D gene (6 bases). The germline V gene encodes CDR1 SGHTA and CDR2 FQGNSA. V shed 4 bases and J shed 2 bases, with 9 bases lying between them. The CDR3 sequence is 13 residues long. The CDR3 is CASSWGTPYEQYF. DNA of the CDR3: TGTGCCAGCAGCTGGGGGACACCCTACGAGCAGTACTTC.

The sample holds many counts of this clonotype. The J gene is TRBJ2-3, the V gene TRBV7-8; no firm D call. Trimming shortened V by 5 bases and J by 2 bases, and 14 bases separated the two germline ends. Germline assignment: CDR1 SGHVS and CDR2 FQNEAQ. The CDR3 contains 15 residues. In DNA form, the CDR3 reads TGTGCCAGCAGCCATCCGATTGGGCCCACAGATACGCAGTATTTT. Translation: CASSHPIGPTDTQYF.

This rearrangement joins TRBV2 to TRBJ2-5; D is unresolved. Between the trimmed V and J ends, which lost 6 bases and 1 base, there was a span of 9 bases. Germline V gene sequence: CDR1 SNHLY, CDR2 FYNNEI. This CDR3 comprises 13 residues. The CDR3 sequence: CASRGRIQETQYF. In DNA, the CDR3 is TGTGCCAGCAGAGGGCGGATCCAAGAGACCCAGTACTTC.

This clonotype was detected ten times or more. The V call is TRBV20-1, the J call TRBJ2-5, with a possible D match to TRBD2 (6 bases). CDR1 DFQATT and CDR2 SNEGSKA come from the germline V gene (reference sequence). The V and J ends lost 2 bases and 5 bases respectively, with 12 bases between them. The CDR3 loop spans 13 amino acids. For the CDR3, the DNA is TGCAGTGCTAGACGAACGGGAGTTGAGACCCAGTACTTC. This translates into CSARRTGVETQYF.

This clonotype was counted many times. The chain carries TRBV7-8 and TRBJ1-4; D gene uncertain. The V end lost 7 bases, the J end lost 10 bases, and 19 bases lay between the germline ends. There are 14 residues in the CDR3. The germline CDR1 and CDR2 sequences are SGHVS and FQNEAQ. The CDR3: CASMFGENRGKLFF. The CDR3 DNA sequence: TGTGCCAGCATGTTCGGCGAGAACCGGGGAAAACTGTTTTTT.

This clonotype was counted many times. The J gene is TRBJ2-1, the V gene TRBV7-2; D remains ambiguous. This CDR3 is built from 14 residues. The V end was cut by 1 base, the J end by 4 bases, with 8 bases between. Germline V gives CDR1 SGHTA, CDR2 FQGNSA. This chain's CDR3 is CASSLGLGYNEQFF. DNA for the CDR3: TGTGCCAGCAGCTTAGGGCTAGGTTACAATGAGCAGTTCTTC.

This clonotype was seen ten or more times. The chain uses TRBV6-2 or TRBV6-3 and TRBJ1-5, with 8 bases identical to TRBD1. J was trimmed by 5 bases and V by 8 bases; bases with no gene match: 14. The germline V gene encodes CDR1 MNHEY and CDR2 SVGEGT. This CDR3 region has 16 residues. For the CDR3, the DNA is TGTGCCAGCGCATCAGAGGACAGGGTACCCCATCAGCCCCAGCATTTT. Translating it yields CASASEDRVPHQPQHF.

There are many counts of this clonotype. The chain carries TRBV4-1 and TRBJ2-3; 11 nucleotides line up with TRBD2. The V gene end was trimmed by 2 bases and the J gene end by 1 base; junction bases not matched to a gene: 5. The length of the CDR3 is 17 residues. Germline V gives CDR1 MGHRA, CDR2 YSYEKL. The CDR3 bases are TGCGCCAGCAGCCAAATCCCACTAGCGGGGGGCACAGATACGCAGTATTTT. It encodes CASSQIPLAGGTDTQYF.

V gene TRBV7-2 combines with J gene TRBJ2-2; D is undetermined. Trimming removed 1 base from V and 5 bases from J, with 2 bases in between. Per the germline V gene, CDR1 is SGHTA and CDR2 is FQGNSA. The CDR3 totals 12 residues. In DNA, the CDR3 is TGTGCCAGCAGCTTAGAAACCGGGGAGCTGTTTTTT. Translated, it gives CASSLETGELFF.

This clonotype was counted many times. The gene calls are TRBV7-2 and TRBJ2-5; D might be TRBD2 (5 bases). The CDR3 extends over 14 amino acids. The V and J ends lost 5 bases and 5 bases respectively, with 15 bases between them. The germline V gene has CDR1 SGHTA and CDR2 FQGNSA. The CDR3 protein is CASSRRGPGETQYF. Written as DNA, the CDR3 is TGTGCCAGCAGCCGCCGGGGTCCCGGGGAGACCCAGTACTTC.

This clonotype has at least ten counts. The rearrangement uses TRBV19 and TRBJ1-6; 7 bases line up with TRBD1. CDR1 and CDR2 (germline): LNHDA, SQIVND (reference sequence). This CDR3 contains 14 residues. V lost 6 bases to trimming and J lost 7 bases; unmatched junction nucleotides: 6. The DNA of the CDR3 is TGTGCCAGTAGCCCGACAGGGTCCAATTCACCCCTCCACTTT. Its protein is CASSPTGSNSPLHF.